A selection of T cell receptor beta chains follows, all from one sample in a study of response to subunit inactivated influenza vaccine. One entry per CDR3 protein results from TCRdb running MiXCR on the RT-PCR reads. The sample holds 500,000 to 550,000 distinct CDR3 sequences; approximately 7.8% are singletons and the top ten take roughly 14%. Sequenced here: PBMCs from blood, sampled around 25 months after vaccination. The receptor set was obtained from a man aged 50 to 69 who received an inactivated influenza vaccine. Each CDR3 is given with its conserved first and last residue. A D gene is named only where the DNA matches it firmly. Rows may omit the clone size; those that give it use once, few, many or a size class.

TRBV27	.	14	TRBD2	TRBJ2-5	TGTGCCAGCAGTTCAGCGGGGGGTCAAGAGACCCAGTACTTC	CASSSAGGQETQYF
TRBV20-1	few	12	.	TRBJ2-7	TGCAGTGCTGCTGTTCCCTCCTACGAGCAGTACTTC	CSAAVPSYEQYF
TRBV7-9	.	14	.	TRBJ2-1	TGTGCCAGCAGCCAAGTTATGGGTGGGAATGAGCAGTTCTTC	CASSQVMGGNEQFF
TRBV11-3	few	18	TRBD2	TRBJ2-3	TGTGCCAGCAGTCCCGAAGGACTAGCGGGAGTTGGGGCAGATACGCAGTATTTT	CASSPEGLAGVGADTQYF
TRBV12-3/TRBV12-4	.	11	.	TRBJ2-1	TGTGCCAGCAGTTCTCCTTATGAGCAGTTCTTC	CASSSPYEQFF
TRBV20-1	.	14	.	TRBJ2-3	TGCAGTGCTCGTAAGAGCGGCCTCACAGATACGCAGTATTTT	CSARKSGLTDTQYF
TRBV20-1	many	15	.	TRBJ2-1	TGCAGTGCTAGAGCAGGGCGGGGACCATACAATGAGCAGTTCTTC	CSARAGRGPYNEQFF
TRBV5-1	.	18	TRBD2	TRBJ2-1	TGCGCCAGCAGCTTGCTTCCCCCCGGCAGCGGGGGGGCCAATGAGCAGTTCTTC	CASSLLPPGSGGANEQFF
TRBV6-1	few	16	TRBD2	TRBJ2-1	TGTGCCAGCAGTGATTTCCTAGCGGGAGTTTTCGATGAGCAGTTCTTC	CASSDFLAGVFDEQFF
TRBV12-3/TRBV12-4	many	23	TRBD1	TRBJ2-2	TGTGCCAGCAGTTTAGAGACCGTTTGGGACAGGGGACCCGGTAAACTTAACACCGGGGAGCTGTTTTTT	CASSLETVWDRGPGKLNTGELFF
TRBV16	many	12	.	TRBJ2-1	TGTGCCAGCAGCCAATCGTACAATGAGCAGTTCTTC	CASSQSYNEQFF
TRBV20-1	.	13	.	TRBJ1-1	TGCAGTGCCATCAGGATAATGAACACTGAAGCTTTCTTT	CSAIRIMNTEAFF
TRBV7-3	few	14	.	TRBJ2-1	TGTGCCAGCAGTCCAACGTCCTCTTATAATGAGCAGTTCTTC	CASSPTSSYNEQFF
TRBV28	many	12	.	TRBJ2-7	TGTGCCAGCAGTTTACAGGCATACGAGCAGTACTTC	CASSLQAYEQYF
TRBV5-1	few	17	.	TRBJ2-1	TGCGCCAGCAGCTTTGGACTCGCCAGGGGCCCCTACAATGAGCAGTTCTTC	CASSFGLARGPYNEQFF
TRBV20-1	.	14	.	TRBJ1-2	TGCAGTGCCAGTCACCGGGCCCTAGGGGGTGGCTACACCTTC	CSASHRALGGGYTF
TRBV5-1	.	16	TRBD1	TRBJ2-3	TGCGCCAGCAGCTTGGTTGGACAGGACGGGTCAGATACGCAGTATTTT	CASSLVGQDGSDTQYF
TRBV19	.	14	TRBD2	TRBJ2-7	TGTGCCAGTAGGAGCACTAGCGCCGTCTACGAGCAGTACTTC	CASRSTSAVYEQYF
TRBV12-3/TRBV12-4	.	16	TRBD1	TRBJ2-3	TGTGCCGGCAGTTCCTGGACAGGGGGAGGGACAGATACGCAGTATTTT	CAGSSWTGGGTDTQYF
TRBV12-3/TRBV12-4	many	14	TRBD1	TRBJ1-2	TGTGCCAGCACTTTAGGGACAGCCAACTATGGCTACACCTTC	CASTLGTANYGYTF
TRBV6-2/TRBV6-3	few	14	.	TRBJ1-5	TGTGCCACCGACCGGCTGGGGTCCCGCCAGCCCCAGCATTTT	CATDRLGSRQPQHF
TRBV3-1	.	11	.	TRBJ2-3	TGTGCCAGCAGCCTCCGTTATACGCAGTATTTT	CASSLRYTQYF
TRBV12-3/TRBV12-4	.	15	TRBD2	TRBJ2-7	TGTGCCAGCAGTCATACTAGCGGGGCATCCTACGAGCAGTACTTC	CASSHTSGASYEQYF
TRBV13	.	15	.	TRBJ2-2	TGTGCCAGCAGCTTTGGAGGGCGCCGGGTGGGGGAGCTGTTTTTT	CASSFGGRRVGELFF
TRBV12-3/TRBV12-4	many	15	TRBD1	TRBJ1-6	TGTGCCAGCAGGGACAGGGGATCCCCCAATTCACCCCTCCACTTT	CASRDRGSPNSPLHF
TRBV29-1	.	14	.	TRBJ2-2	TGCAGCGTTGTGGGACAAAGAAACACCGGGGAGCTGTTTTTT	CSVVGQRNTGELFF
TRBV29-1	many	13	.	TRBJ1-1	TGCAGCGTCGGGTCCCGTTTGAACACTGAAGCTTTCTTT	CSVGSRLNTEAFF
TRBV18	.	17	TRBD1	TRBJ1-5	TGTGCCAGCTCACCAGGGACAGCGTTTGAAATTCATCAGCCCCAGCATTTT	CASSPGTAFEIHQPQHF
TRBV5-1	.	19	.	TRBJ2-6	TGCGCCAGCAGCCCGGGCTGGGGGCAGCCCCGCTCTGGGGCCAACGTCCTGACTTTC	CASSPGWGQPRSGANVLTF
TRBV7-9	.	17	TRBD1	TRBJ1-6	TGTGCCAGCAGCTTAGCCGGGACAGGGAGCTCTAATTCACCCCTCCACTTT	CASSLAGTGSSNSPLHF
TRBV11-2	few	15	.	TRBJ2-2	TGTGCCAGCAGCTTACGGGTTGGGGACACCGGGGAGCTGTTTTTT	CASSLRVGDTGELFF
TRBV11-2	many	13	.	TRBJ2-2	TGTGCCAGCAGCGCGTGGAGTGACGGGGAGCTGTTTTTT	CASSAWSDGELFF
TRBV20-1	many	17	.	TRBJ2-2	TGCAGTGCTAGAGCCTGGGCCTACGGGGAGGACCTGGGGGAGCTGTTTTTT	CSARAWAYGEDLGELFF
TRBV7-9	few	16	.	TRBJ1-6	TGTGCCAGCAGCCCGTCGAGCAGGGGTTATAATTCACCCCTCCACTTT	CASSPSSRGYNSPLHF
TRBV11-2	many	15	.	TRBJ2-2	TGTGCCAGCACCAAATGGGCCACGAACACCGGGGAGCTGTTTTTT	CASTKWATNTGELFF
TRBV10-3	few	13	TRBD1	TRBJ2-1	TGTGCCATCTGGACAGGGAGGAGGAATGAGCAGTTCTTC	CAIWTGRRNEQFF
TRBV5-5	few	15	.	TRBJ2-7	TGTGCCAGCAGCCAGCACCAACAGGGAGCCTACGAGCAGTACTTC	CASSQHQQGAYEQYF
TRBV5-6	few	13	.	TRBJ1-2	TGTGCCAGCAGCTTCGGACAAGTCTATGGCTACACCTTC	CASSFGQVYGYTF
TRBV12-3/TRBV12-4	few	11	.	TRBJ2-1	TGTGCCAGCAGTTTTGACGATGAGCAGTTCTTC	CASSFDDEQFF
TRBV24-1	many	13	.	TRBJ2-2	TGTGCCGCCATGGGGAGGAACACCGGGGAGCTGTTTTTT	CAAMGRNTGELFF
TRBV10-3	many	14	TRBD1	TRBJ2-7	TGTGCCATCAGGAGGACAGGGTCAGACTACGAGCAGTACTTC	CAIRRTGSDYEQYF
TRBV4-2	.	15	.	TRBJ2-5	TGTGCCAGCAGCCCAAATCCGGGGGAACAAGAGACCCAGTACTTC	CASSPNPGEQETQYF
TRBV20-1	.	15	TRBD2	TRBJ2-7	TGCAGTGCTAGAGTCCTTGCGGGGGACCCCTACGAGCAGTACTTC	CSARVLAGDPYEQYF
TRBV11-3	.	15	.	TRBJ2-3	TGTGCCAGCAGCTCTCATGGGGGGTTCACAGATACGCAGTATTTT	CASSSHGGFTDTQYF
TRBV25-1	.	14	TRBD2	TRBJ2-1	TGTGCCAGCAGTGCCGGGACTAGCGCAAATGAGCAGTTCTTC	CASSAGTSANEQFF
TRBV20-1	many	12	TRBD2	TRBJ2-5	TGCAGTGCCGCGGGAGGGCGAGAGACCCAGTACTTC	CSAAGGRETQYF
TRBV25-1	.	13	.	TRBJ2-7	TGTGCCAGCCAAATCTCTGGGGTCTACGAGCAGTACTTC	CASQISGVYEQYF
TRBV14	few	15	.	TRBJ2-2	TGTGCCAGCAGCCAGCTACAGGTCGGACACGGGGAGCTGTTTTTT	CASSQLQVGHGELFF
TRBV11-2	many	14	.	TRBJ1-5	TGTGCCAGCAGCTTAACAGACAGCAATCAGCCCCAGCATTTT	CASSLTDSNQPQHF
TRBV24-1	few	16	.	TRBJ2-1	TGTGCCACCAGTGCAACGCAACAAGGACAGAACAATGAGCAGTTCTTC	CATSATQQGQNNEQFF
TRBV6-1	.	16	.	TRBJ2-4	TGTGCCAGCAGTGTGGGTTACCCGATAGCCAAAAACATTCAGTACTTC	CASSVGYPIAKNIQYF
TRBV20-1	many	13	TRBD1	TRBJ1-4	TGCAGTGCTAGCAGACAGGGTGACGAAAAACTGTTTTTT	CSASRQGDEKLFF
TRBV5-1	few	15	TRBD2	TRBJ2-1	TGCGCCAGCAGCTTGGCTGGCGGCGGGAGGAATGAGCAGTTCTTC	CASSLAGGGRNEQFF
TRBV5-1	many	14	.	TRBJ2-3	TGCGCCAGCAGCTTGACCATCAGCCCAGATACGCAGTATTTT	CASSLTISPDTQYF
TRBV7-2	many	17	TRBD1	TRBJ2-1	TGTGCCAGCAGCGTCCGTCCCGGGACAGACCGAAACAATGAGCAGTTCTTC	CASSVRPGTDRNNEQFF
TRBV3-1	.	15	.	TRBJ1-5	TGTGCCAGCAGCCAAGGAGGGTTGGGGAATCAGCCCCAGCATTTT	CASSQGGLGNQPQHF